This T cell receptor (beta chain) stems from a study of T cell changes during pregnancy in multiple sclerosis. The repertoire was sequenced with immunoSEQ multiplex PCR; TCRdb's copy has only in-frame clones and lacks some. The table shows approximately 100,000 clones, with roughly nine tenths occurring only once. Trimming cost V 0 bases and J 0 bases, with 14 bases left between them. The CDR3 runs to 18 residues. The germline V gene encodes CDR1 MGHRA and CDR2 YSYEKL. Specimen: peripheral blood, collected after pregnancy. The clonotype was recovered from a female donor with multiple sclerosis, enrolled in a pregnancy study. The genes are TRBV4-1 and TRBJ1-4; the D gene is possibly TRBD1 (6 bases). The CDR3 protein is CASSQDRPGTTTNEKLFF. CDR3 DNA: TGCGCCAGCAGCCAAGATCGGCCAGGGACAACAACTAATGAAAAACTGTTTTTT.